These T cell receptor beta chains were read from a single sample in a study of blood T cell repertoires in COVID-19. Profiling relied on immunoSEQ multiplex PCR, and the TCRdb table lists in-frame clones only, not all of them. This table holds roughly 410,000 clones, 87% found once. The sequencing sample was made of peripheral blood. Receptors originate from an older woman with COVID-19, enrolled during active disease. Each CDR3 is given with its conserved first and last residue. Fields, in order: J gene, D gene, clone size, V gene, CDR3 protein, CDR3 DNA. A D gene is named only where the DNA matches it firmly. Clone size is shown for a subset of rows, as once, few, many or a class of expanded clone.

j_gene: TRBJ1-1; d_gene: TRBD1; abundance: .; v_gene: TRBV7-2; CDR3aa: CASSLGGQGGTEAFF; CDR3nt: TGTGCCAGCAGCTTAGGGGGACAGGGAGGAACTGAAGCTTTCTTT
j_gene: TRBJ1-2; d_gene: TRBD1; abundance: .; v_gene: TRBV5-4; CDR3aa: CASSPDRVRGYTF; CDR3nt: TGTGCCAGCAGCCCTGACAGGGTTCGGGGCTACACCTTC
j_gene: TRBJ2-1; d_gene: TRBD2; abundance: .; v_gene: TRBV6-5; CDR3aa: CASSSAGGPHNEQFF; CDR3nt: TGTGCCAGCAGTTCGGCGGGGGGGCCTCACAATGAGCAGTTCTTC
j_gene: TRBJ2-3; d_gene: TRBD1; abundance: .; v_gene: TRBV28; CDR3aa: CASSLMDRGTDTQYF; CDR3nt: TGTGCCAGCAGTTTGATGGACAGGGGAACAGATACGCAGTATTTT
j_gene: TRBJ2-7; d_gene: .; abundance: .; v_gene: TRBV10-2; CDR3aa: CASSESPGQNEQYF; CDR3nt: TGCGCCAGCAGTGAGTCCCCAGGACAGAACGAGCAGTACTTC
j_gene: TRBJ2-3; d_gene: .; abundance: .; v_gene: TRBV21-1; CDR3aa: CASSHPPGLWADTQYF; CDR3nt: TGTGCCAGCAGCCATCCGCCGGGACTCTGGGCAGATACGCAGTATTTT
j_gene: TRBJ1-4; d_gene: .; abundance: .; v_gene: TRBV5-1; CDR3aa: CASSLAPGSNEKLFF; CDR3nt: TGCGCCAGCAGCTTGGCCCCTGGCTCTAATGAAAAACTGTTTTTT
j_gene: TRBJ1-4; d_gene: .; abundance: .; v_gene: TRBV19; CDR3aa: CASSMGPPNEKLFF; CDR3nt: TGTGCCAGTAGTATGGGCCCTCCTAATGAAAAACTGTTTTTT
j_gene: TRBJ1-6; d_gene: .; abundance: .; v_gene: TRBV7-3; CDR3aa: CASSSGQFNSPLHF; CDR3nt: TGTGCCAGCAGCTCAGGACAGTTTAATTCACCCCTCCACTTT
j_gene: TRBJ1-4; d_gene: .; abundance: .; v_gene: TRBV7-9; CDR3aa: CASSLEAGKNEKLFF; CDR3nt: TGTGCCAGCAGCTTAGAGGCAGGGAAGAATGAAAAACTGTTTTTT
j_gene: TRBJ2-3; d_gene: .; abundance: .; v_gene: TRBV7-3; CDR3aa: CASSPRGLSTDTQYF; CDR3nt: TGTGCCAGCAGCCCAAGGGGTCTTAGCACAGATACGCAGTATTTT
j_gene: TRBJ1-2; d_gene: .; abundance: once; v_gene: TRBV5-1; CDR3aa: CASSLQGPNYGYTF; CDR3nt: TGCGCCAGCAGCTTGCAGGGTCCTAACTATGGCTACACCTTC
j_gene: TRBJ2-6; d_gene: .; abundance: .; v_gene: TRBV30; CDR3aa: CAWGRFSGANVLTF; CDR3nt: TGTGCCTGGGGACGGTTCTCTGGGGCCAACGTCCTGACTTTC
j_gene: TRBJ1-1; d_gene: TRBD1; abundance: .; v_gene: TRBV19; CDR3aa: CASSPTQGVLNTEAFF; CDR3nt: TGTGCCAGTAGCCCCACCCAGGGGGTTTTGAACACTGAAGCTTTCTTT
j_gene: TRBJ1-5; d_gene: TRBD1; abundance: .; v_gene: TRBV5-1; CDR3aa: CASSWTGSGNQPQHF; CDR3nt: TGCGCCAGCAGCTGGACAGGGAGTGGCAATCAGCCCCAGCATTTT
j_gene: TRBJ1-1; d_gene: .; abundance: .; v_gene: TRBV4-2; CDR3aa: CASSPGGAMNTEAFF; CDR3nt: TGTGCCAGCAGCCCGGGGGGCGCGATGAACACTGAAGCTTTCTTT
j_gene: TRBJ1-2; d_gene: TRBD1; abundance: .; v_gene: TRBV5-1; CDR3aa: CASSFGTALNYGYTF; CDR3nt: TGCGCCAGCAGCTTTGGGACAGCGTTAAACTATGGCTACACCTTC
j_gene: TRBJ2-3; d_gene: TRBD1; abundance: .; v_gene: TRBV19; CDR3aa: CASSKGARRQGYRTDTQYF; CDR3nt: TGTGCCAGTAGTAAAGGCGCAAGACGACAGGGCTACCGCACAGATACGCAGTATTTT
j_gene: TRBJ1-1; d_gene: .; abundance: few; v_gene: TRBV7-9; CDR3aa: CASSNRELQAFF; CDR3nt: TGTGCCAGCAGCAACAGGGAATTGCAAGCTTTCTTT
j_gene: TRBJ2-7; d_gene: .; abundance: .; v_gene: TRBV20-1; CDR3aa: CSASSGTLHEQYF; CDR3nt: TGCAGTGCTAGTTCGGGGACACTCCACGAGCAGTACTTC
j_gene: TRBJ2-7; d_gene: TRBD1; abundance: .; v_gene: TRBV5-1; CDR3aa: CASSWGTVYEQYF; CDR3nt: TGCGCCAGCAGCTGGGGGACAGTCTACGAGCAGTACTTC
j_gene: TRBJ1-5; d_gene: TRBD1; abundance: .; v_gene: TRBV18; CDR3aa: CASSPFGQGVSQPQHF; CDR3nt: TGTGCCAGCTCACCGTTCGGACAGGGAGTAAGTCAGCCCCAGCATTTT
j_gene: TRBJ2-3; d_gene: .; abundance: .; v_gene: TRBV3-1/TRBV3-2; CDR3aa: CASSRGTDTQYF; CDR3nt: TGTGCCAGCAGTAGGGGGACAGATACGCAGTATTTT
j_gene: TRBJ2-3; d_gene: TRBD2; abundance: .; v_gene: TRBV5-1; CDR3aa: CASSLVLAGDTDTQYF; CDR3nt: TGCGCCAGCAGCTTAGTCCTAGCGGGGGACACAGATACGCAGTATTTT
j_gene: TRBJ2-5; d_gene: TRBD2; abundance: .; v_gene: TRBV28; CDR3aa: CASSYGLAGIETQYF; CDR3nt: TGTGCCAGCAGTTACGGACTAGCGGGAATAGAGACCCAGTACTTC
j_gene: TRBJ1-4; d_gene: TRBD1; abundance: .; v_gene: TRBV6-5; CDR3aa: CASSPSGGQDLKLFF; CDR3nt: TGTGCCAGCAGTCCCTCAGGAGGACAGGACCTTAAACTGTTTTTT
j_gene: TRBJ1-5; d_gene: TRBD1; abundance: few; v_gene: TRBV27; CDR3aa: CASSSALPGQGPLSNQPQHF; CDR3nt: TGTGCCAGCAGTTCGGCTCTGCCCGGACAGGGGCCCCTTAGCAATCAGCCCCAGCATTTT
j_gene: TRBJ2-7; d_gene: TRBD1; abundance: .; v_gene: TRBV5-4; CDR3aa: CASSHGQGNSYEQYF; CDR3nt: TGTGCCAGCAGCCACGGACAGGGGAACTCCTACGAGCAGTACTTC
j_gene: TRBJ1-6; d_gene: .; abundance: .; v_gene: TRBV5-5; CDR3aa: CASSPWGVSPNSPLHF; CDR3nt: TGTGCCAGCAGCCCCTGGGGGGTCTCCCCGAATTCACCCCTCCACTTT
j_gene: TRBJ2-7; d_gene: TRBD1; abundance: .; v_gene: TRBV15; CDR3aa: CATSSPGTGGYEQYF; CDR3nt: TGTGCCACCAGCAGCCCCGGGACAGGGGGCTACGAGCAGTACTTC
j_gene: TRBJ1-2; d_gene: TRBD1; abundance: few; v_gene: TRBV7-2; CDR3aa: CASSIRTGRDGYTF; CDR3nt: TGTGCCAGCAGCATTCGGACAGGGCGAGATGGCTACACCTTC